These T cell receptor beta chains were read from a single sample in a study of breast tumors, draining lymph nodes, adjacent tissues. TCRdb passed the multiplex PCR reads through MiXCR, listing each CDR3 protein once. The profile shows some 170,000 distinct CDR3 sequences, roughly 35% of them singletons. Sequencing used axillary lymph node tissue. The source is a female donor with breast cancer. Some clones in this sample may be carry-over from other donors' samples. Both conserved end residues are part of each CDR3. A D gene is named only where the DNA matches it firmly. Clone size appears in some rows only: once, few, many, or a class for an expanded clone.

v_gene: TRBV2; d_gene: NA; j_gene: TRBJ1-6; abundance: many; CDR3aa: CASRTSSLDLWDSPLHF; CDR3nt: TGTGCCAGCCGCACTAGCTCCCTAGACCTGTGGGATTCACCCCTCCACTTT
v_gene: TRBV10-3; d_gene: TRBD2; j_gene: TRBJ2-1; abundance: many; CDR3aa: CAISGSGRGGVNEQFF; CDR3nt: TGTGCCATCAGTGGGTCAGGGCGGGGGGGAGTCAATGAGCAGTTCTTC
v_gene: TRBV20-1; d_gene: TRBD2; j_gene: TRBJ2-2; abundance: many; CDR3aa: CSARGTSGRGGELFF; CDR3nt: TGCAGTGCTAGGGGGACTAGCGGGAGGGGCGGGGAGCTGTTTTTT
v_gene: TRBV20-1; d_gene: TRBD2; j_gene: TRBJ2-7; abundance: many; CDR3aa: CSARDERELSEQYF; CDR3nt: TGCAGTGCTAGAGATGAGCGGGAGCTCTCCGAGCAGTACTTC
v_gene: TRBV7-2; d_gene: NA; j_gene: TRBJ2-7; abundance: many; CDR3aa: CASSFLPYEQYF; CDR3nt: TGTGCCAGCAGCTTCCTCCCCTACGAGCAGTACTTC
v_gene: TRBV5-1; d_gene: NA; j_gene: TRBJ2-5; abundance: many; CDR3aa: CASSSDPGVETQYF; CDR3nt: TGCGCCAGCAGCTCGGACCCGGGGGTGGAGACCCAGTACTTC
v_gene: TRBV28; d_gene: NA; j_gene: TRBJ2-3; abundance: many; CDR3aa: CASSLISTRAQYF; CDR3nt: TGTGCCAGCAGTCTCATATCAACGCGGGCGCAGTATTTT
v_gene: TRBV15; d_gene: NA; j_gene: TRBJ1-2; abundance: many; CDR3aa: CATSRARGALEGYTF; CDR3nt: TGTGCCACCAGCAGAGCGCGAGGGGCACTCGAAGGCTACACCTTC
v_gene: TRBV7-6; d_gene: NA; j_gene: TRBJ1-6; abundance: NA; CDR3aa: CASSFGGSDSPLHF; CDR3nt: TGTGCCAGCAGCTTTGGGGGTAGTGATTCACCCCTCCACTTT
v_gene: TRBV25-1; d_gene: TRBD2; j_gene: TRBJ2-3; abundance: NA; CDR3aa: CASSGVPTSGFTDTQYF; CDR3nt: TGTGCCAGCAGTGGAGTCCCGACTAGCGGGTTCACAGATACGCAGTATTTT
v_gene: TRBV5-6; d_gene: TRBD2; j_gene: TRBJ2-3; abundance: many; CDR3aa: CASSWGTSPDTQYF; CDR3nt: TGTGCCAGCAGCTGGGGGACTAGCCCGGATACGCAGTATTTT
v_gene: TRBV4-3; d_gene: NA; j_gene: TRBJ2-2; abundance: many; CDR3aa: CASSQESPSWGTGELFF; CDR3nt: TGCGCCAGCAGCCAAGAATCTCCTAGCTGGGGCACCGGGGAGCTGTTTTTT
v_gene: TRBV20-1; d_gene: TRBD1; j_gene: TRBJ1-2; abundance: NA; CDR3aa: CSAKTGRGAYGYTF; CDR3nt: TGCAGTGCTAAGACCGGCAGGGGGGCCTATGGCTACACCTTC
v_gene: TRBV7-6; d_gene: NA; j_gene: TRBJ2-5; abundance: NA; CDR3aa: CASSDDIYEQGQETQYF; CDR3nt: TGTGCCAGCAGCGACGACATCTACGAGCAGGGCCAAGAGACCCAGTACTTC
v_gene: TRBV6-1; d_gene: NA; j_gene: TRBJ1-2; abundance: many; CDR3aa: CASSERYREASDF; CDR3nt: TGTGCCAGCAGTGAAAGGTACAGGGAGGCATCGGACTTC
v_gene: TRBV4-3; d_gene: TRBD2; j_gene: TRBJ2-2; abundance: many; CDR3aa: CASSQDSGVNTGELFF; CDR3nt: TGCGCCAGCAGCCAAGATAGCGGGGTAAACACCGGGGAGCTGTTTTTT
v_gene: TRBV6-5; d_gene: NA; j_gene: TRBJ2-1; abundance: many; CDR3aa: CASRRDGEQFF; CDR3nt: TGTGCCAGCAGAAGGGACGGCGAGCAGTTCTTC
v_gene: TRBV28; d_gene: NA; j_gene: TRBJ1-4; abundance: many; CDR3aa: CASTLGGVGEKLFF; CDR3nt: TGTGCCAGCACCCTGGGGGGGGTGGGAGAAAAACTGTTTTTT
v_gene: TRBV10-3; d_gene: NA; j_gene: TRBJ2-1; abundance: NA; CDR3aa: CAISDKSGISYDEQFF; CDR3nt: TGTGCCATCAGTGATAAATCGGGAATCTCCTACGATGAGCAGTTCTTT
v_gene: TRBV11-2; d_gene: TRBD2; j_gene: TRBJ2-7; abundance: NA; CDR3aa: CASSNPRTSGGNEQYF; CDR3nt: TGTGCCAGCAGCAACCCGCGGACTAGCGGGGGGAACGAGCAGTACTTC
v_gene: TRBV5-1; d_gene: TRBD2; j_gene: TRBJ2-2; abundance: many; CDR3aa: CASSLRGGNTGELFF; CDR3nt: TGCGCCAGCAGCTTGCGGGGGGGGAACACCGGGGAGCTGTTTTTT
v_gene: TRBV25-1; d_gene: TRBD2; j_gene: TRBJ2-4; abundance: NA; CDR3aa: CASYTSYPGLENTRPKNIQYF; CDR3nt: TGTGCCAGCTACACCTCATATCCGGGACTAGAAAATACACGACCCAAAAACATTCAGTACTTC
v_gene: TRBV18; d_gene: TRBD1; j_gene: TRBJ2-1; abundance: many; CDR3aa: CASSTDRDRSGEQFF; CDR3nt: TGTGCCAGCTCAACCGACCGGGACAGGTCAGGTGAGCAGTTCTTC
v_gene: TRBV6-5; d_gene: NA; j_gene: TRBJ1-2; abundance: many; CDR3aa: CASRQRAIPVDTF; CDR3nt: TGTGCCAGCCGCCAAAGAGCTATTCCTGTTGACACCTTC
v_gene: TRBV28; d_gene: NA; j_gene: TRBJ1-3; abundance: many; CDR3aa: CASKPHGTAGNTIYF; CDR3nt: TGTGCCAGTAAGCCGCATGGAACAGCAGGAAACACCATATATTTT
v_gene: TRBV11-2; d_gene: TRBD1; j_gene: TRBJ2-7; abundance: many; CDR3aa: CASSSRGYGGYEQYF; CDR3nt: TGTGCCAGCAGCTCCAGGGGGTATGGTGGGTACGAGCAGTACTTC
v_gene: TRBV2; d_gene: NA; j_gene: TRBJ1-2; abundance: many; CDR3aa: CASSRIQGSYGYTF; CDR3nt: TGTGCCAGCAGTAGAATACAGGGATCCTATGGCTACACCTTC
v_gene: TRBV5-5; d_gene: TRBD1; j_gene: TRBJ2-5; abundance: many; CDR3aa: CASSWGTGGRTRETQYF; CDR3nt: TGTGCCAGCAGCTGGGGGACAGGGGGCCGTACGAGAGAGACCCAGTACTTC
v_gene: TRBV6-2/TRBV6-3; d_gene: TRBD2; j_gene: TRBJ2-3; abundance: many; CDR3aa: CASSASGLAGTDTQYF; CDR3nt: TGTGCCAGCAGTGCCTCGGGACTAGCGGGAACAGATACGCAGTATTTT
v_gene: TRBV4-1; d_gene: TRBD2; j_gene: TRBJ2-7; abundance: many; CDR3aa: CASSQVITGRRSYEQYF; CDR3nt: TGCGCCAGCAGCCAAGTAATTACCGGGAGGAGGTCCTACGAGCAGTACTTC
v_gene: TRBV20-1; d_gene: TRBD2; j_gene: TRBJ2-3; abundance: NA; CDR3aa: CSAFSGRSLPDTQYF; CDR3nt: TGCAGTGCCTTCAGCGGGAGATCTCTTCCAGATACGCAGTATTTT
v_gene: TRBV7-9; d_gene: TRBD1; j_gene: TRBJ2-1; abundance: many; CDR3aa: CASSTSLGTGRGEQFF; CDR3nt: TGTGCCAGCAGCACTAGCCTCGGGACAGGGAGAGGTGAGCAGTTCTTC
v_gene: TRBV20-1; d_gene: NA; j_gene: TRBJ1-5; abundance: many; CDR3aa: CSALDSPNQPQHF; CDR3nt: TGCAGTGCCTTAGACAGCCCCAATCAGCCCCAGCATTTT
v_gene: TRBV20-1; d_gene: NA; j_gene: TRBJ2-7; abundance: many; CDR3aa: CSARRGGRNEQYF; CDR3nt: TGCAGTGCTAGAAGGGGGGGCCGGAACGAGCAGTACTTC
v_gene: TRBV9; d_gene: TRBD2; j_gene: TRBJ2-7; abundance: many; CDR3aa: CASSVAREAGEQYF; CDR3nt: TGTGCCAGCAGCGTAGCTCGGGAGGCAGGCGAGCAGTACTTC
v_gene: TRBV4-1; d_gene: NA; j_gene: TRBJ2-5; abundance: many; CDR3aa: CASSQFAARQETQYF; CDR3nt: TGCGCCAGCAGCCAATTTGCTGCACGCCAAGAGACCCAGTACTTC
v_gene: TRBV3-1; d_gene: NA; j_gene: TRBJ2-5; abundance: many; CDR3aa: CASSQDFARAGETQYF; CDR3nt: TGTGCCAGCAGCCAAGATTTCGCTCGGGCCGGGGAGACCCAGTACTTC
v_gene: TRBV19; d_gene: TRBD2; j_gene: TRBJ2-7; abundance: many; CDR3aa: CASSRSGGAYEQYF; CDR3nt: TGTGCCAGTAGTCGAAGCGGGGGGGCTTACGAGCAGTACTTC
v_gene: TRBV7-7; d_gene: NA; j_gene: TRBJ2-5; abundance: NA; CDR3aa: CASSNTQGWETQYF; CDR3nt: TGTGCTAGCAGCAATACACAGGGATGGGAGACCCAGTACTTC
v_gene: TRBV15; d_gene: TRBD2; j_gene: TRBJ2-2; abundance: many; CDR3aa: CATSRGQGGITGELFF; CDR3nt: TGTGCCACCAGCAGAGGGCAGGGAGGGATCACCGGGGAGCTGTTTTTT
v_gene: TRBV5-5; d_gene: NA; j_gene: TRBJ1-4; abundance: NA; CDR3aa: CASSLKRGEKLFF; CDR3nt: TGTGCCAGCAGCTTGAAGAGGGGTGAAAAACTGTTTTTT
v_gene: TRBV19; d_gene: TRBD2; j_gene: TRBJ2-1; abundance: many; CDR3aa: CASSIDRLAGSPYNEQFF; CDR3nt: TGTGCCAGTAGTATAGACAGACTAGCGGGAAGCCCCTACAATGAGCAGTTCTTC
v_gene: TRBV15; d_gene: TRBD1; j_gene: TRBJ1-2; abundance: many; CDR3aa: CATSSRDRVRGYTF; CDR3nt: TGTGCCACCAGCTCCCGGGACAGGGTGAGAGGCTACACCTTC
v_gene: TRBV20-1; d_gene: NA; j_gene: TRBJ2-5; abundance: NA; CDR3aa: CSARKFFRQAWDETQYF; CDR3nt: TGCAGTGCTAGAAAATTCTTTAGACAGGCATGGGATGAGACCCAGTACTTC
v_gene: TRBV10-2; d_gene: TRBD1; j_gene: TRBJ2-5; abundance: many; CDR3aa: CASQGAGQETQYF; CDR3nt: TGCGCCAGCCAGGGGGCGGGACAAGAGACCCAGTACTTC
v_gene: TRBV4-1; d_gene: TRBD2; j_gene: TRBJ2-1; abundance: many; CDR3aa: CASSQPVERGNEQFF; CDR3nt: TGCGCCAGCAGCCAGCCGGTGGAGCGGGGGAATGAGCAGTTCTTC
v_gene: TRBV6-2/TRBV6-3; d_gene: NA; j_gene: TRBJ1-1; abundance: NA; CDR3aa: CASSHNTGKGFF; CDR3nt: TGTGCCAGCAGTCACAACACAGGGAAGGGTTTCTTT
v_gene: TRBV19; d_gene: NA; j_gene: TRBJ2-1; abundance: many; CDR3aa: CASIGGTFYNEQFF; CDR3nt: TGTGCCAGTATCGGGGGAACCTTTTACAATGAGCAGTTCTTC
v_gene: TRBV5-1; d_gene: NA; j_gene: TRBJ2-5; abundance: many; CDR3aa: CASSLFPGEETQYF; CDR3nt: TGCGCCAGCAGCTTGTTCCCGGGGGAGGAGACCCAGTACTTC
v_gene: TRBV6-1; d_gene: NA; j_gene: TRBJ1-1; abundance: NA; CDR3aa: CASSEWVDTNTEAFF; CDR3nt: TGTGCCAGCAGTGAATGGGTGGACACGAACACTGAAGCTTTCTTT
v_gene: TRBV7-8; d_gene: NA; j_gene: TRBJ1-5; abundance: once; CDR3aa: CASSLGLAGYNQPQHF; CDR3nt: TGTGCCAGCAGCTTAGGACTAGCGGGATACAATCAGCCCCAGCATTTT
v_gene: TRBV11-3; d_gene: NA; j_gene: TRBJ1-1; abundance: NA; CDR3aa: CASSLTPGSTEAFF; CDR3nt: TGTGCCAGCAGTTTAACCCCAGGGAGCACTGAAGCTTTCTTT
v_gene: TRBV20-1; d_gene: TRBD1; j_gene: TRBJ1-6; abundance: many; CDR3aa: CSASGTGARNSPLHF; CDR3nt: TGCAGTGCTAGTGGGACAGGGGCTCGGAATTCACCCCTCCACTTT
v_gene: TRBV10-3; d_gene: TRBD2; j_gene: TRBJ2-5; abundance: many; CDR3aa: CAISGTNQETQYF; CDR3nt: TGTGCCATCAGCGGGACTAATCAAGAGACCCAGTACTTC